This paragraph reports one T cell receptor beta chain. This sample is drawn from a study of blood T cell repertoires in COVID-19. Study details: Collection of acute and convalescent COVID-19 samples took place in the United States, Italy and Spain. The analysed material was cDNA or gDNA that came from T cells, B-cell-depleted T cells, or PBMCs.

As originally analysed: Researchers report that nucleated cell counts were estimated from reference gene primer amplification. The protocol was immunoSEQ multiplex PCR, while the TCRdb copy is restricted to in-frame clones and leaves out a portion. V and J calls plus clone size are reproduced from that table; the DNA served to infer D and trimming. The data show fewer than 300,000 clones, about nine tenths seen once. V lost 6 bases to trimming and J lost 2 bases, with 15 bases between them. Germline-derived CDR1 and CDR2 are ENHRY and SYGVKD. This CDR3 region has 15 residues. This receptor was taken from a woman in her 40s who had recovered from COVID-19. The chain combines TRBV10-3 with TRBJ2-3; D unresolved. Sequencing was carried out using peripheral blood. The CDR3 DNA reads TGTGCCATCAGCCCTGAGGCTACCTTCACAGATACGCAGTATTTT. Protein: CAISPEATFTDTQYF.